The 28 T cell receptor beta chains below all came from one sample that was sequenced in a study of lung T cells in sarcoidosis with Löfgren's syndrome. TCRdb re-called the reads through MiXCR, storing one row per CDR3 protein. The data show under 20,000 distinct CDR3 sequences, around 20% seen once. The sample was CD4+ T cells from bronchoalveolar lavage. The receptors come from a human donor with sarcoidosis (Löfgren's syndrome or another form), or a control subject (not recorded which).

This clonotype appeared a few times. The rearrangement uses TRBV12-3 or TRBV12-4 and TRBJ2-7; 8 nucleotides line up with TRBD2. The CDR3 extends over 12 amino acids. The J segment lost 0 bases and the V segment lost 11 bases, leaving 3 bases of the junction unmatched. In nucleotides, the CDR3 is TGTGCCTCGGGAGGGGGCTCCTACGAGCAGTACTTC. As protein: CASGGGSYEQYF.

This clonotype was counted many times. The rearrangement joins TRBV28 to TRBJ1-4, with D perhaps TRBD1 (5 bases). CDR1 is MDHEN, CDR2 SYDVKM, per germline. The CDR3 spans 16 residues. V was cut by 6 bases and J by 2 bases, with 16 bases left in between. The CDR3 DNA sequence: TGTGCCAGCAGCCCTCGGGAGGGGACTACTAATGAAAAACTGTTTTTT. This sequence encodes CASSPREGTTNEKLFF.

In this sample, this clonotype is medium-sized. The chain couples TRBV20-1 to TRBJ2-1, with 10 bases fitting TRBD2. V shed 6 bases and J 2 bases; nucleotides not matched to a gene: 19. Germline V gives CDR1 DFQATT, CDR2 SNEGSKA (reference sequence). The CDR3 has 19 amino acids. The CDR3 bases are TGCAGTGCGCTGACTCGGACTAGCGGCCACCTAGCTCCCTACAATGAGCAGTTCTTC. Translating it yields CSALTRTSGHLAPYNEQFF.

Concerning this clonotype: Just one base apart from a much larger clone, this may be a read error. V is TRBV3-1 and J is TRBJ2-1, with D unresolved. CDR3 size: 11 residues. Germline V gene lookup returns CDR1 LGHDT and CDR2 YNNKEL (reference sequence). The CDR3 bases are TGTGCCAGCAGCCAAGGTTATGAGCGGTTCTTC. Translating it yields CASSQGYERFF.

This clonotype is labeled medium-sized. This rearrangement joins TRBV28 to TRBJ1-5, with TRBD1 as a possible D gene (6 bases). Trimming cost V 2 bases and J 3 bases, with 11 bases left between them. The V gene's germline CDR1 is MDHEN and CDR2 SYDVKM. The length of the CDR3 is 15 residues. The CDR3 reads CASSLGGGVNQPQHF. The CDR3 DNA follows: TGTGCCAGCAGTTTAGGAGGGGGAGTCAATCAGCCCCAGCATTTT.

This clonotype was picked up many times. The CDR3, as DNA: TGTGCCAGCAGCTTAGGGAGCGCGAGAGAGACCCAGTACTTC. It is translated as CASSLGSARETQYF. The gene calls are TRBV7-2 and TRBJ2-5; D unclear. This CDR3 is 14 amino acids long. The germline V gene encodes CDR1 SGHTA and CDR2 FQGNSA. V lost 1 base to trimming and J lost 4 bases, with 10 bases between them. The whole variable domain, filled in from reference TRBV7-2 and TRBJ2-5, reads GAGVSQSPSNKVTEKGKDVELRCDPISGHTALYWYRQSLGQGLEFLIYFQGNSAPDKSGLPSDRFSAERTGGSVSTLTIQRTQQEDSAVYLCASSLGSARETQYFGPGTRLLVL.

Sample share makes this clonotype medium-sized. The genes are TRBV27 and TRBJ2-7; the D is unclear. This CDR3 is 15 amino acids long. Germline V gene sequence: CDR1 MNHEY, CDR2 SMNVEV (reference sequence). V gave up 3 bases and J gave up 1 base, with 13 bases separating them. As DNA, the CDR3 is TGTGCCAGCAGTTTTAAGAGCCCTCCTTCCTACGAGCAGTACTTC. It specifies CASSFKSPPSYEQYF.

This clonotype was seen repeatedly, ten times or more. V gene TRBV6-1 combines with J gene TRBJ2-1, with no clear D. CDR1 MNHNS and CDR2 SASEGT come from the germline V gene. The CDR3 consists of 15 residues. V was trimmed by 5 bases and J by 2 bases, leaving 13 bases between them. This CDR3 reads CASSKKSVTYNEQFF. CDR3 nucleotide sequence: TGTGCCAGCAGTAAGAAGTCGGTAACCTACAATGAGCAGTTCTTC.

This clonotype was seen ten or more times. The chain recombines TRBV18 with TRBJ2-5; D unresolved. Germline CDR1 is KGHSH and CDR2 is LQKENI. With 0 bases removed from V and 1 base from J, the gap between germline ends came to 6 bases. This CDR3 region has 14 residues. The CDR3 DNA is TGTGCCAGCTCACCACCAGCTTCCCAAGAGACCCAGTACTTC. Translated, it gives CASSPPASQETQYF.

On this clonotype: The final CDR3 position lacks the conserved phenylalanine or tryptophan, pointing to a likely read error. The V and J genes are TRBV7-2 and TRBJ2-3, with TRBD2 matching over 14 bases. CDR3 size: 17 residues. Per germline, CDR1 SGHTA and CDR2 FQGNSA. The V segment lost 6 bases and the J segment 1 base; nucleotides outside the gene matches: 6. CDR3 amino acids: CASRPGLAGAGTDTQYY. CDR3 in DNA: TGTGCCAGCAGGCCGGGACTAGCGGGAGCTGGCACAGATACGCAGTATTAT.

The J gene is TRBJ2-7, the V gene TRBV7-2; TRBD2 aligns across 9 bases. Per germline, CDR1 SGHTA and CDR2 FQGNSA. The CDR3 spans 15 residues. V dropped 5 bases and J dropped 0; count of bases not matched to a gene: 5. CDR3 loop: CASSLLAGLSYEQYF. The CDR3 nucleotides are TGTGCCAGCAGCCTTCTAGCGGGGCTCTCCTACGAGCAGTACTTC.

In its sample, this clonotype was seen many times. The CDR3 region has the DNA TGTGCCAGCAGCCGGGGGACAGGTCCCCCCTCATCTGGAAACACCATATATTTT. Protein: CASSRGTGPPSSGNTIYF. The V call is TRBV4-2, the J call TRBJ1-3; 8 bases fit TRBD1. Per germline, CDR1 LGHNA and CDR2 YNFKEQ. Trimming took 4 bases from V and 1 from J; bases not matched to a gene: 12. The CDR3 has 18 residues.

Only a few counts were recorded for this clonotype. This rearrangement joins TRBV29-1 to TRBJ2-1; a weak D match, TRBD2 (5 bases). The CDR3 spans 14 residues. The V end lost 0 bases, the J end lost 7 bases, and 13 bases lay between the germline ends. From germline, CDR1 is SQVTM and CDR2 ANQGSEA. The CDR3: CSVEENLTGNEQFF. The CDR3 nucleotides are TGCAGCGTTGAAGAGAACCTAACGGGGAATGAGCAGTTCTTC.

About this clonotype: A much larger clone sits a single nucleotide away, making a read error possible. V usage is TRBV4-1 and J usage is TRBJ2-3, with a tentative D call TRBD2 (5 bases). CDR3 size: 18 residues. Germline CDR1 and CDR2: MGHRA and YSYEKL. CDR3 bases: TGCGCCGGCAGCCAACAAGGAAAAAACCTAGCCCTCACAGATACGCAGTATTTT. Translated: CAGSQQGKNLALTDTQYF.

This clonotype was counted many times. V is TRBV7-2 and J is TRBJ2-3; no firm D call. CDR1 and CDR2 (germline): SGHTA, FQGNSA. CDR3 length equals 13 residues. V lost 2 bases and J 4 bases, leaving 7 bases between the germline ends. The CDR3 region is CASSLSVADTQYF. The CDR3 coding sequence is TGTGCCAGCAGCTTATCGGTGGCAGATACGCAGTATTTT.

By frequency in the sample, this clonotype is medium-sized. The rearrangement uses TRBV27 and TRBJ2-7; the match to TRBD1 covers 9 bases. In germline, CDR1 is MNHEY, CDR2 SMNVEV (reference sequence). CDR3 size: 13 residues. V was clipped by 6 bases and J by 5 bases; unmatched bases: 5. The CDR3 bases are TGTGCCAGCAGCAGGGACAGGGCCCACGAGCAGTACTTC. Translated: CASSRDRAHEQYF.

This clonotype was observed many times. The J gene is TRBJ2-7, the V gene TRBV7-2, with 8 bases matching TRBD2. Trimming cost V 2 bases and J 7 bases; bases outside gene matches: 4. Germline assignment: CDR1 SGHTA and CDR2 FQGNSA. The CDR3 consists of 13 residues. The CDR3 protein is CASSLRTSLEQYF. In DNA, the CDR3 is TGTGCCAGCAGCTTAAGGACTAGCTTAGAGCAGTACTTC.

As to this clonotype: A much larger clonotype is one base distant, so this may be a read error. Given the absence of the conserved phenylalanine or tryptophan at the CDR3 end, a read error is likely. The rearrangement joins TRBV7-9 to TRBJ1-1; D call uncertain. The CDR3 contains 13 residues. The V and J ends lost 1 base and 1 base respectively, with 4 bases between them. Germline V gives CDR1 SEHNR, CDR2 FQNEAQ (reference sequence). The CDR3 region has the DNA TGTGCCAGCAGCTTAGAACCGAACACTGAAGCTTTCTTG. This sequence encodes CASSLEPNTEAFL.

Notes on this clonotype: A much larger clone differs by one base, so this may be a read error. The CDR3 does not close with the conserved phenylalanine or tryptophan, likely indicating a read error. The CDR3 reads CSARDPQSEQYL. The CDR3 DNA sequence: TGCAGTGCTAGAGATCCCCAGAGCGAGCAGTACCTC. The chain joins TRBV20-1 to TRBJ2-7; D ambiguous. Trimming left V 0 bases short and J 6 bases short, with 9 bases between. The CDR3 is made up of 12 amino acids. From germline, CDR1 is DFQATT and CDR2 SNEGSKA (reference sequence).

This clonotype has a count of ten or more. The CDR3 loop reads CSASWVGRTLNEQFF. The DNA of the CDR3 is TGCAGTGCTAGTTGGGTGGGGCGGACACTCAATGAGCAGTTCTTC. The chain couples TRBV20-1 to TRBJ2-1; TRBD1 might be the D (5 bases). Germline values: CDR1 DFQATT, CDR2 SNEGSKA (reference sequence). V was pared by 3 bases and J by 6 bases, with 18 bases between. This CDR3 comprises 15 residues.

At least ten counts were recorded for this clonotype. This chain connects TRBV2 to TRBJ1-2; D unresolved. CDR1 and CDR2 from the germline V gene are SNHLY and FYNNEI. The CDR3 is 14 amino acids. V lost 3 bases, J lost 8 bases, and 16 bases lay in between. CDR3 sequence reads: CASSDPRRQSGYTF. The DNA for the CDR3 is TGTGCCAGCAGTGACCCGAGACGTCAGAGCGGCTACACCTTC.

This clonotype is medium-sized within its sample. The chain combines TRBV20-1 with TRBJ2-3; 12 bases are shared with TRBD2. Germline trimming cut 6 bases from V and 4 bases from J; bases unmatched to any gene: 5. Germline assignment: CDR1 DFQATT and CDR2 SNEGSKA (reference sequence). CDR3 length equals 14 residues. The DNA for the CDR3 is TGCAGTGCCAGACTAGCGGGAGCACCAGATACGCAGTATTTT. This encodes CSARLAGAPDTQYF.

This clonotype is medium-sized by share. The V gene is TRBV20-1, the J gene TRBJ2-7, with TRBD1 matching over 7 bases. The trim removed 3 bases at V and 4 bases at J, leaving 6 bases unmatched. The germline V gene encodes CDR1 DFQATT and CDR2 SNEGSKA (reference sequence). The CDR3 is 13 residues long. CDR3 DNA sequence: TGCAGTGCTAGTCGACAGGGAGAATACGAGCAGTACTTC. Translation gives CSASRQGEYEQYF.

Remarks on this clonotype: With a much larger clone just one base away, this may be a read error. The chain recombines TRBV6-6 with TRBJ2-2; D is possibly TRBD2 (6 bases). The CDR3 is 15 residues long. Germline V CDR1 and CDR2: MNHNY, SVGAGI (reference sequence). DNA of the CDR3: TGTGCCAGCAGTTACAGGAGAATGGGCACCGGGGGGCTGTTTTTT. Its translation: CASSYRRMGTGGLFF.

On this clonotype itself: This may arise from a read error, as a much more abundant clone is one base away. The chain couples TRBV6-5 to TRBJ1-1; D is uncertain. CDR1 MNHEY and CDR2 SVGAGI come from the germline V gene. CDR3 length: 12 residues. V was shortened by 5 bases and J by 11 bases, with 15 bases between the two germline ends. CDR3 loop: CASSPNTGMAFF. CDR3 coding DNA: TGTGCCAGCAGTCCTAACACGGGGATGGCTTTCTTT.

A note on this clonotype: The germline gene is not matched at one end of the junction; a read error may be the cause. The chain uses TRBV25-1 and TRBJ1-1; 8 bases map to TRBD1. CDR1 and CDR2 (germline): MGHDK, SYGVNS. The CDR3 has 15 amino acids. The CDR3 sequence is CASTEETGAITGAFF. CDR3 bases: TGTGCCAGCACCGAAGAGACAGGGGCGATCACTGGAGCTTTCTTT.

This clonotype showed up just a few times. The genes are TRBV12-3 or TRBV12-4 and TRBJ1-2; D may be TRBD1 (6 bases). There are 14 residues in the CDR3. V shed 4 bases and J shed 5 bases, with 14 bases lying between them. The CDR3 DNA sequence: TGTGCCAGCAGTTCCGCCGAGGGGGAGTATGGCTACACCTTC. Amino acids: CASSSAEGEYGYTF.

This clonotype was observed a few times. The chain combines TRBV10-3 with TRBJ1-1; D unclear. The CDR3 has 15 amino acids. The germline V gene has CDR1 ENHRY and CDR2 SYGVKD. V dropped 0 bases and J dropped 3 bases, with 11 bases sitting between them. The CDR3 is CAISESRTGDTEAFF. The CDR3, as DNA: TGTGCCATCAGTGAGTCCCGGACGGGTGACACTGAAGCTTTCTTT.